This is a list of T cell receptor beta chains from one sample in a study of metastatic and nonmetastatic thyroid tumors. Through MiXCR, TCRdb re-clonotyped the PCR reads. The table shows roughly 45,000 clones, with roughly 3.1% occurring only once. The sample taken for sequencing was blood. The receptor source for this set is a female donor with papillary thyroid cancer or a benign thyroid nodule (not recorded which). Some clones in this sample may be carry-over from other donors' samples. CDR3s include the opening cysteine and the closing phenylalanine or tryptophan. A D gene is named only where the DNA matches it firmly. Where a row states a size, it is once, few, many or the class of an expanded clone; other rows omit it.

j_call d_call clone_size v_call cdr3_nt cdr3_aa
TRBJ1-2 TRBD1 medium-sized TRBV30 TGTGCCTGGATGCGTAGGGACAGACTGGGCTACACCTTC CAWMRRDRLGYTF
TRBJ1-3 . few TRBV7-9 TGTGCCAGCAGCTTAAGAGGAAACACCATATATTTT CASSLRGNTIYF
TRBJ2-2 . many TRBV7-6 TGTGCCAGCTCCCATCCTGCCCAGGGGTCACGGGAGCTGTTTTTT CASSHPAQGSRELFF
TRBJ1-2 . many TRBV27 TGTGCCAGCAGGAGCCAGGGCAGCTACACCTTC CASRSQGSYTF
TRBJ2-2 TRBD2 few TRBV6-1 TGTGCCAGCATACCTACTAGCGGGAACAACGGAGAGCTGTTTTTT CASIPTSGNNGELFF
TRBJ2-2 TRBD1 few TRBV19 TGTGCCAGTAGACAGGGGGAACGGTTCACCGGGGAGCTGTTTTTT CASRQGERFTGELFF
TRBJ2-3 TRBD2 . TRBV10-3 TGTGCCACGGAGGGGATAGCGGGAGGAGCAGATACGCAGTATTTT CATEGIAGGADTQYF
TRBJ2-2 . few TRBV2 TGTGCCAGCAGTGAGAGTGGGTACAAGTCGACCGGGGAGCTGTTTTTT CASSESGYKSTGELFF
TRBJ2-7 . few TRBV20-1 TGCAGTGCAACCCCTAGCGTCGGTAGATACTCCTACGAGCAGTACTTC CSATPSVGRYSYEQYF
TRBJ2-7 TRBD2 many TRBV18 TGTGCCAGCTCACCACCTATAAGACTAGCAAGATCCTACGAGCAGTACTTC CASSPPIRLARSYEQYF
TRBJ2-1 . medium-sized TRBV24-1 TGTGCCACCAGTGATTTGGGTAGGGGCAATGAGCAGTTCTTC CATSDLGRGNEQFF
TRBJ1-3 . few TRBV6-1 TGTGCCAGCAGTAGAACGACCCCTGGAAACACCATATATTTT CASSRTTPGNTIYF
TRBJ1-2 . . TRBV2 TGTGCCAGCGGGCCTAGGACGAGGCAGGGCTACACCTTC CASGPRTRQGYTF
TRBJ1-2 . . TRBV28 TGTGCCAGCAGTTACTACAGCGACGGCTACACCTTC CASSYYSDGYTF
TRBJ1-6 . . TRBV15 TGTGCCACCAGCAGAGACGGCAGGGTAAACCCCCTCCACTTT CATSRDGRVNPLHF
TRBJ2-2 . . TRBV5-1 TGCGCCAGCAGCCCGGACTTCAGCTACACCGGGGAGCTGTTTTTT CASSPDFSYTGELFF
TRBJ2-1 TRBD2 many TRBV20-1 TGCAGTGCTAGAGCGCTTGGAGGGACTAGCGGGAGTGGTGAGCAGTTCTTC CSARALGGTSGSGEQFF
TRBJ2-2 . many TRBV7-8 TGTGCCAGCAGCTCAGCGGGCGGGGAGCTGTTTTTT CASSSAGGELFF
TRBJ1-1 . few TRBV19 TGTGCCAGTACCTCTGACAGGTCGAACACTGAAGCTTTCTTT CASTSDRSNTEAFF
TRBJ2-5 . . TRBV10-3 TGTGCCATCAGTGAGTCGAATGAAGAGACCCAGTACTTC CAISESNEETQYF
TRBJ2-6 TRBD1 many TRBV30 TGTGCCTGGAGTGGATTACAGGGGTCCCCCTCTGGGGCCAACGTCCTGACTTTC CAWSGLQGSPSGANVLTF
TRBJ2-3 . hyperexpanded TRBV20-1 TGCAGTGCTAGTTTTCAGGCAGGGGAAGGGGATACGCAGTATTTT CSASFQAGEGDTQYF
TRBJ1-5 TRBD1 . TRBV6-4 TGTGCCAGCAGTGATCGACAGGGGGCGGGTTGCAATCAGCCCCAGCATTTT CASSDRQGAGCNQPQHF
TRBJ2-2 . few TRBV10-3 TGTGCCGCCACCGGGATGGAGCTCGGCGGGGAGCTGTTTTTT CAATGMELGGELFF
TRBJ1-2 TRBD1 medium-sized TRBV20-1 TGCAGTGCTGGCCGGGACAGATATGGCTACACCTTC CSAGRDRYGYTF
TRBJ2-1 . . TRBV6-1 TGTGCCAGCAGTGGGGGGGACGCTGTCTACAATGGGCAGTTCTTC CASSGGDAVYNGQFF
TRBJ2-1 TRBD2 . TRBV6-1 TGTGCCAGCAGGCTTACTGGGACTAGCGGGATAAATGAGCAGTTCTTC CASRLTGTSGINEQFF
TRBJ1-6 . many TRBV27 TGTGCCAGCAGTCCCCGGGCGGGATCACCCCTCCACTTT CASSPRAGSPLHF
TRBJ1-1 . few TRBV6-1 TGTGCCAGCACCAGGTGGGTGGAGAACACTGAAGCTTTCTTT CASTRWVENTEAFF
TRBJ1-2 . many TRBV2 TGTGCCAGCCGCCGGGAATATGGCTACACCTTC CASRREYGYTF
TRBJ2-2 TRBD2 few TRBV15 TGTGCCACCAGCAGAAACCTCCCCGGGGGGGGCGGGGAGCTGTTTTTT CATSRNLPGGGGELFF
TRBJ1-1 . many TRBV12-3/TRBV12-4 TGTGCCAGCATTCCCCAGGGGACCCTGGGAGGCACTGAAGCTTTCTTT CASIPQGTLGGTEAFF
TRBJ2-1 TRBD2 many TRBV20-1 TGCAGTGCTAGAGATCAAATTTTTGGGACTAGCGGGATCAATGAGCAGTTCTTC CSARDQIFGTSGINEQFF
TRBJ2-7 TRBD2 many TRBV5-1 TGCGCCAGCAGCTTGGCCGGACTAGCGGACGAGCAGTACTTC CASSLAGLADEQYF
TRBJ2-2 . few TRBV7-2 TGTGCCAGCAGCTTACGGGGGGCCTTCACCGGGGAGCTGTTTTTT CASSLRGAFTGELFF
TRBJ2-2 TRBD2 . TRBV15 TGTGCCACCAGAAGACTAGCGGGATCCTACACCGGGGAGCTGTTTTTT CATRRLAGSYTGELFF
TRBJ1-2 . many TRBV28 TGTGCCAGCACCTTACACGCGGACTATGGCTACACCTTC CASTLHADYGYTF
TRBJ1-4 . many TRBV24-1 TGTGCCACCAGTGATTCTGCTGGAGAAAAACTGTTTTTT CATSDSAGEKLFF
TRBJ2-7 . . TRBV6-1 TGTGCCAGCCGTCTGACCCCAACCTACGAGCAGTACTTC CASRLTPTYEQYF
TRBJ1-1 . many TRBV6-7 TGTGCCAGCAGCCCCCCGGCTTTCTTT CASSPPAFF
TRBJ2-1 . many TRBV6-5 TGTGCCAGCAGTTATCGGCCCCCCGTGGGGAATGAGCAGTTCTTC CASSYRPPVGNEQFF
TRBJ2-7 . medium-sized TRBV11-3 TGTGCCAGCAGCTTGTTCCCAGGGGACTCCTACGAGCAGTACTTC CASSLFPGDSYEQYF
TRBJ2-3 TRBD2 many TRBV5-1 TGCGCCAGCAGCTTGACCGGGACTAGCGGGGATCTCCTCCATACGCAGTATTTT CASSLTGTSGDLLHTQYF
TRBJ2-1 . . TRBV5-6 TGTGCCAGCAGCTTAAGGGGGACGGGAGCGTTCGGGGAGCTGTTCTTC CASSLRGTGAFGELFF
TRBJ1-1 . few TRBV6-1 TGTGCCAGCAACCTGTTAAGAGCCAGTGAAGCTTTCTTT CASNLLRASEAFF
TRBJ1-1 . many TRBV12-3/TRBV12-4 TGTGCCAGCAGTTCCCCTCGGGGGTCCTGGAACACTGAAGCTTTCTTT CASSSPRGSWNTEAFF
TRBJ2-3 . many TRBV3-1 TGTGCCAGCAGCCAAAGCACAGATACGCAGTATTTT CASSQSTDTQYF
TRBJ2-2 TRBD2 few TRBV6-1 TGTGCCAGCAGGAATCCTAGCGGGGGGGCGGAGGAGCTGTTTTTT CASRNPSGGAEELFF
TRBJ2-1 TRBD1 many TRBV19 TGTGCCAGTAGTATGTATCAGGGGGTTACCAACAATGAGCAGTTCTTC CASSMYQGVTNNEQFF
TRBJ2-3 TRBD1 few TRBV28 TGTGCCAGCAGCGACGCAGGGGGCGCAAATACGCAGTATTTT CASSDAGGANTQYF
TRBJ2-1 TRBD2 few TRBV20-1 TGCAGTGCTAGTCCGACTAGCGCCTACAATGAGCAGTTCTTC CSASPTSAYNEQFF
TRBJ2-3 . . TRBV6-9 TGTGCCAGCATCCAAAGGTGGCAGGGCGCAGATACGCAGTATTTT CASIQRWQGADTQYF
TRBJ1-4 . once TRBV2 TGTGCCAGCAGTGAATTCCGGCCAGGCTCTAATGAAAAACTGTTTTTT CASSEFRPGSNEKLFF
TRBJ2-3 . few TRBV12-3/TRBV12-4 TGTGCCAGCAATTTAGCTATCAGCCAGGACACTTTGGCAGATACGCAGTATTTT CASNLAISQDTLADTQYF